What follows are 26 T cell receptor beta chains derived from one specimen sequenced in a study of response to subunit inactivated influenza vaccine. A single record per CDR3 protein comes from TCRdb applying MiXCR to the RT-PCR reads. The data hold more than 150,000 distinct CDR3 sequences, with about 10% observed a single time. The sequences come from CD8+ T cells sorted from PBMCs, collected about 23 months after vaccination. The receptors were gathered from a man aged 50-75 years who received an inactivated influenza vaccine.

The rearrangement uses TRBV15 and TRBJ2-7, with D maybe TRBD1 (5 bases). V was trimmed by 3 bases and J by 3 bases, leaving 9 bases between them. CDR1 is LNHNV, CDR2 YYDKDF, per germline (reference sequence). The CDR3 length is 13 residues. This CDR3 reads CATSSHRGYEQYF. CDR3 in DNA: TGTGCCACCAGCAGCCATAGGGGCTACGAGCAGTACTTC.

This chain joins TRBV28 and TRBJ2-1, with 12 bases identical to TRBD2. The CDR3 extends over 16 amino acids. The V and J ends lost 6 bases and 10 bases, in that order; junction bases with no gene match: 13. CDR1 is MDHEN, CDR2 SYDVKM, per germline. CDR3 amino acids: CASSPTSGSKFHEQFF. The DNA for the CDR3 is TGTGCCAGCAGCCCGACTAGCGGGAGTAAGTTCCACGAGCAGTTCTTC.

The chain combines TRBV10-3 with TRBJ1-2; TRBD1 matches at 10 bases. There are 15 residues in the CDR3. Germline V gene sequence: CDR1 ENHRY, CDR2 SYGVKD. Germline trimming cut 0 bases from V and 4 bases from J; bases unmatched to any gene: 2. The CDR3 spells CAISESGTGVYGYTF. The CDR3 DNA sequence: TGTGCCATCAGTGAGTCGGGGACAGGGGTCTATGGCTACACCTTC.

This clonotype has a handful of counts. V is TRBV20-1 and J is TRBJ2-1; 8 bases agree with TRBD2. The CDR3 consists of 14 residues. V lost 0 bases, J lost 6 bases, and 4 bases stayed unmatched. Germline lookup yields CDR1 DFQATT and CDR2 SNEGSKA (reference sequence). CDR3 region: CSAREAGVSNEQFF. The CDR3 nucleotides read TGCAGTGCTAGAGAAGCGGGAGTCAGCAATGAGCAGTTCTTC.

The chain is built from TRBV27 and TRBJ2-1; 15 bases line up with TRBD2. Germline CDR1 reads MNHEY; CDR2 reads SMNVEV (reference sequence). This CDR3 region has 17 residues. Trimming at V came to 1 base and at J to 6 bases, leaving 4 bases not matched to a gene. CDR3 in amino acids: CASSLLGLAGGPNEQFF. CDR3 coding DNA: TGTGCCAGCAGTTTATTAGGACTAGCGGGAGGGCCCAATGAGCAGTTCTTC.

The table lists this clonotype with many counts. This sequence joins TRBV7-6 and TRBJ1-1; the D gene is possibly TRBD1 (6 bases). The CDR3 is 12 residues long. Trimming took off 0 bases at V and 7 bases at J, with 6 bases between the two ends. Germline V gene lookup returns CDR1 SGHVS and CDR2 FNYEAQ. CDR3 nucleotides: TGTGCCAGCAGCTTAGCAGGGGGTGAAGCTTTCTTT. Protein sequence: CASSLAGGEAFF.

This chain uses TRBV29-1 with TRBJ2-7, with no clear D. Germline V gene lookup returns CDR1 SQVTM and CDR2 ANQGSEA. This CDR3 has 13 amino acids. With 1 base removed from V and 2 bases from J, the gap between germline ends came to 9 bases. CDR3 nucleotides: TGCAGCGTTGAAGGGACGGAAACCTACGAGCAGTACTTC. Its translation: CSVEGTETYEQYF.

This clonotype was counted a few times. The V gene is TRBV6-2 or TRBV6-3, the J gene TRBJ2-1; TRBD1 or TRBD2 may be the D gene (5 bases each). Trimming pared 1 base from V and 5 bases from J, leaving 9 bases between. Germline V gene sequence: CDR1 MNHEY, CDR2 SVGEGT. There are 14 residues in the CDR3. CDR3 bases: TGTGCCAGCAGTTACTACCGGGACCACAATGAGCAGTTCTTC. Translated: CASSYYRDHNEQFF.

This clonotype was counted at least ten times. The chain carries TRBV9 and TRBJ1-3; no clear D gene. Trimming removed 2 bases at V and 0 bases at J, with 6 bases between. The CDR3 loop spans 14 amino acids. The germline CDR1 and CDR2 sequences are SGDLS and YYNGEE. CDR3: CASSVGISGNTIYF. The CDR3 nucleotides read TGTGCCAGCAGCGTTGGGATCTCTGGAAACACCATATATTTT. The full variable domain, rest sourced from reference TRBV9 and TRBJ1-3, is DSGVTQTPKHLITATGQRVTLRCSPRSGDLSVYWYQQSLDQGLQFLIQYYNGEERAKGNILERFSAQQFPDLHSELNLSSLELGDSALYFCASSVGISGNTIYFGEGSWLTVV.

This clonotype has a count of ten or more. This chain uses TRBV7-3 with TRBJ2-7, with D perhaps matching TRBD1 or TRBD2 (6 bases each). The CDR3 runs to 15 residues. The V gene's germline CDR1 is SGHTA and CDR2 FQGTGA. Trimming stripped 0 bases from V and 1 base from J, with 10 bases between. The CDR3 nucleotides are TGTGCCAGCAGCTTAACGGCGGGACATTCCTACGAGCAGTACTTC. Translation: CASSLTAGHSYEQYF.

The chain uses TRBV3-1 and TRBJ2-3; the match to TRBD2 covers 8 bases. The CDR3 length is 16 residues. With V trimmed by 2 bases and J by 0 bases, 4 bases remained unmatched. Germline CDR1 and CDR2: LGHDT and YNNKEL (reference sequence). The CDR3 region has the DNA TGTGCCAGCAGCCAAATTCGGGGGGGGAGCACAGATACGCAGTATTTT. It yields the protein CASSQIRGGSTDTQYF.

The genes are TRBV7-9 and TRBJ2-5, with 7 bases matching TRBD1. This CDR3 is 14 amino acids long. Per germline, CDR1 SEHNR and CDR2 FQNEAQ (reference sequence). Germline trimming cut 4 bases from V and 4 bases from J; bases unmatched to any gene: 6. CDR3 bases: TGTGCCAGCAGCTCGACAGGGAGACGAGAGACCCAGTACTTC. It yields the protein CASSSTGRRETQYF. Looking up the rest from reference TRBV7-9 and TRBJ2-5 gives the full variable domain: DTGVSQNPRHKITKRGQNVTFRCDPISEHNRLYWYRQTLGQGPEFLTYFQNEAQLEKSRLLSDRFSAERPKGSFSTLEIQRTEQGDSAMYLCASSSTGRRETQYFGPGTRLLVL.

This clonotype was counted between two and nine times. The genes are TRBV12-3 or TRBV12-4 and TRBJ2-5; 12 bases are shared with TRBD2. V was clipped by 6 bases and J by 5 bases; unmatched bases: 7. CDR3 size: 15 residues. The DNA for the CDR3 is TGTGCCAGCAGCTCTAGCGGGGGGGCCTTGGAGACCCAGTACTTC. This translates into CASSSSGGALETQYF.

V usage is TRBV7-9 and J usage is TRBJ2-7; 9 nucleotides match TRBD1. Losses at the gene ends were 2 bases for V and 5 bases for J; bases not matched to a gene: 7. The CDR3 loop spans 15 amino acids. Germline V gene data show CDR1 as SEHNR and CDR2 as FQNEAQ (reference sequence). CDR3 amino acids: CASSLLGQGFHEQYF. The CDR3 bases are TGTGCCAGCAGCTTACTGGGACAGGGTTTCCACGAGCAGTACTTC.

The sample holds many counts of this clonotype. Written as DNA, the CDR3 is TGTGCCAGCAGTTTTCTCCTGGGGGGTCAGAACACTGAAGCTTTCTTT. Translating gives CASSFLLGGQNTEAFF. The V gene is TRBV27, the J gene TRBJ1-1; D perhaps matches TRBD1 (5 bases). V dropped 3 bases and J dropped 1 base, with 15 bases sitting between them. CDR1 and CDR2 from the germline V gene are MNHEY and SMNVEV (reference sequence). The CDR3 contains 16 residues.

This clonotype was seen a few times. The rearrangement links TRBV29-1 to TRBJ1-1; D not certain. There are 11 residues in the CDR3. V lost 5 bases and J lost 1, with 5 bases in between. CDR1 SQVTM and CDR2 ANQGSEA come from the germline V gene. CDR3 sequence (DNA): TGCAGCGTTACCCAGAACACTGAAGCTTTCTTT. Protein product: CSVTQNTEAFF.

This sequence joins TRBV7-9 and TRBJ2-7; D gene unclear. The V end lost 0 bases, the J end lost 3 bases, and 6 bases lay between the germline ends. The CDR3 length is 13 residues. Germline lookup yields CDR1 SEHNR and CDR2 FQNEAQ (reference sequence). As DNA, the CDR3 is TGTGCCAGCAGCTTAGCGCCAGACTACGAGCAGTACTTC. Translating it yields CASSLAPDYEQYF. Using reference TRBV7-9 and TRBJ2-7 for the parts outside the CDR3, the full variable domain is DTGVSQNPRHKITKRGQNVTFRCDPISEHNRLYWYRQTLGQGPEFLTYFQNEAQLEKSRLLSDRFSAERPKGSFSTLEIQRTEQGDSAMYLCASSLAPDYEQYFGPGTRLTVT.

This clonotype showed up just a few times. V is TRBV29-1 and J is TRBJ2-7; D gene unclear. Trimming took 4 bases from V and 1 from J, leaving 8 bases between them. The germline CDR1 and CDR2 sequences are SQVTM and ANQGSEA. The CDR3 is 12 residues long. CDR3 DNA sequence: TGCAGCGTTGCGGGCAGTTCCTACGAGCAGTACTTC. Translating gives CSVAGSSYEQYF.

The rearrangement uses TRBV6-6 and TRBJ2-7, with D unclear. V was cut by 2 bases and J by 5 bases, with 7 bases left in between. The CDR3 is 12 residues long. Per germline, CDR1 MNHNY and CDR2 SVGAGI (reference sequence). The CDR3 reads CASSYAMHEQYF. CDR3 bases: TGTGCCAGCAGTTACGCTATGCACGAGCAGTACTTC.

In its sample, this clonotype was seen many times. The J gene is TRBJ2-7, the V gene TRBV6-5, with D tentatively TRBD1 or TRBD2 (5 bases each). Germline V gene sequence: CDR1 MNHEY, CDR2 SVGAGI. The CDR3 is 14 amino acids. Trimming pared 2 bases from V and 2 bases from J, leaving 10 bases between. The CDR3 DNA reads TGTGCCAGCAGTTACGAGGGGACCCCCTACGAGCAGTACTTC. Protein product: CASSYEGTPYEQYF.

This clonotype was seen a handful of times. The chain is built from TRBV7-8 and TRBJ1-5; no definite D call. CDR3 length equals 13 residues. The ends were cut back, 2 bases at V and 5 bases at J, with 7 bases in the middle. Germline-derived CDR1 and CDR2 are SGHVS and FQNEAQ. CDR3 residues: CASSLTDDQPQHF. The CDR3 DNA sequence: TGTGCCAGCAGCTTAACAGACGATCAGCCCCAGCATTTT.

In its sample, this clonotype was seen a few times. The chain recombines TRBV4-3 with TRBJ2-4, with D perhaps TRBD1 (5 bases). CDR3 length equals 14 residues. CDR1 is LGHNA and CDR2 is YSLEER in the germline V gene. Deletions cut 3 bases from V and 2 bases from J, with 8 bases between. This chain's CDR3 is CASSQQGSKNIQYF. DNA for the CDR3: TGCGCCAGCAGCCAGCAGGGTTCCAAAAACATTCAGTACTTC.

This clonotype has ten or more counts. The chain couples TRBV12-3 or TRBV12-4 to TRBJ2-7, with D uncertain. The ends were cut back, 3 bases at V and 6 bases at J, with 9 bases in the middle. There are 12 residues in the CDR3. The CDR3 loop reads CASSFWLGEQYF. CDR3 coding DNA: TGTGCCAGCAGTTTCTGGCTAGGCGAGCAGTACTTC.

The rearrangement links TRBV27 to TRBJ2-7; perhaps TRBD2 as D (6 bases). Trimming removed 0 bases from V and 2 bases from J, with 11 bases in between. Per the germline V gene, CDR1 is MNHEY and CDR2 is SMNVEV (reference sequence). The CDR3 loop spans 15 amino acids. The CDR3 loop reads CASSLSVGGTYEQYF. The CDR3 bases are TGTGCCAGCAGTTTATCCGTAGGCGGGACCTACGAGCAGTACTTC.

The V gene is TRBV27, the J gene TRBJ2-1; TRBD1 agrees at 7 bases. The V and J ends lost 5 bases and 0 bases, in that order; junction bases with no gene match: 19. Germline V gives CDR1 MNHEY, CDR2 SMNVEV (reference sequence). The CDR3 is 20 amino acids. CDR3 residues: CASSLPPGGPGASSYNEQFF. The CDR3 bases are TGTGCCAGCAGTCTACCGCCAGGGGGTCCCGGCGCGAGCTCCTACAATGAGCAGTTCTTC.

This clonotype occurred many times. The rearrangement links TRBV15 to TRBJ1-1, with D perhaps TRBD1 (6 bases). Germline loops: CDR1 LNHNV, CDR2 YYDKDF (reference sequence). V lost 3 bases and J 11 bases, leaving 16 bases between the germline ends. The CDR3 runs 13 residues. The chain's CDR3 is CATSSHQGKGAFF. In DNA, the CDR3 is TGTGCCACCAGCAGCCACCAGGGGAAGGGGGCTTTCTTT.